The T cell receptor (beta chain) under discussion was sequenced for a study of cytomegalovirus exposure and HLA in healthy donors (dated by TCRdb to the late 2010s). Background for the entire study: According to an earlier analysis of a few hundred of the donors, about 190 million T cells yielded 90 million to 130 million unique TCR beta sequences and about 300 Gb of sequence data. An early release covering over 500 HLA-typed donors comprised roughly 300 gigabases of sequencing data and tens of millions of unique TCR sequences. Of the 398 genotyped donors, 81% fell in the genetic ancestry cluster associated with self-reported Caucasian donors. The study was designed to test whether signatures of past pathogen exposure could be identified by cataloging public T cell receptors. The study used immunosequencing to profile the T cell repertoires of under 700 subjects and linked those repertoires to cytomegalovirus serostatus. A separate validation cohort of over a hundred different subjects was used in addition to the approximately 640-subject first cohort. High-throughput TCR immunosequencing, statistical association of individual TCRs with disease status, and machine learning were combined to predict cytomegalovirus infection status. In a later analysis, previously published TCR beta repertoires from 550 to 750 donors were re-analyzed and high-resolution HLA genotyping was added so that TCR occurrence patterns could be studied. The later analysis used no new phenotypic data to find candidate immune exposures, relying instead on TCR beta sequences and their occurrence across donors. An earlier analysis of about 600 of the donors used high-throughput TCR beta sequencing to judge whether each TCR beta V gene segment behaved as functional or pseudogenic. Alongside the repertoire data, information on donor age, sex, ethnicity and CMV serostatus was compiled. A later genetic analysis used genome-wide SNP genotypes for about 65% of the roughly 670 donors, treating that subset as a discovery cohort. All discovery cohort repertoires had been generated on a single sequencing platform. Class I and class II HLA loci were covered by the typing at four-digit resolution. Typing coverage differed by locus: A, B, C, DRB1 and DQB1 were typed in roughly 620-630 donors, DQA1 in roughly 500, DPA1 in around 580, and DPB1 in 450 to 480. A handful of DR-DQ haplotypes were treated as single units for association and clustering because of strong linkage in the cohort. On average, roughly 250,000 unique TCR beta nucleotide sequences were sequenced per donor among a few hundred genotyped donors of the cohort, with about 17% of those sequences being non-productive. Results the study describes overall, beyond this receptor: In vitro tests confirmed that a few of the cytomegalovirus-associated TCR beta chains recognize cytomegalovirus antigens. A total of 150 or so TCR beta chains were listed by the study as associated with cytomegalovirus. Some IMGT-functional V segments, including TRBV6-2 and TRBV6-3, could not be distinguished by the 87-base-pair reads and were therefore excluded. Linkage disequilibrium might explain the correlated functional status among segregating V segments, but an unknown experimental factor could not be ruled out. In an earlier analysis of more than 450 of the donors, most TCR beta V segments were observed in productive rearrangements about 90% or about 30% of the time, broadly matching IMGT annotations. The classifier was reported to diagnose cytomegalovirus status with high specificity and sensitivity in both the original and validation cohorts. Strong co-occurrence of HLA alleles, especially DR and DQ, made assigning TCR associations to individual alleles difficult. It was suggested by the authors that the approach could potentially be generalized to other disease states and immunological phenotypes. V-gene and J-gene trimming of TCR beta chains was associated with a missense DCLRE1C variant in a later genetic analysis, and the association was replicated in an independent cohort. At a false discovery rate of 0.05, a later analysis linked some 18,000 TCR beta sequences to specific HLA alleles. The sequencing pipeline was judged likely to have produced a cluster of highly shared sequence variants as a technical artifact. Because HLA typing was unavailable for some donors at each locus, only the typed subset was used in association tests. This cohort had only TCR beta chains sequenced, and the lack of alpha or paired-chain data limited which features could be detected. According to a later genetic analysis, donors in an Asian-associated ancestry cluster had fewer N-insertions in productive TCRs than the approximately 630-donor mean. In a later analysis, HLA-associated TCR beta chains showed more clonal expansion and lower generation probabilities than non-associated chains that were equally common. Immune exposure information for the cohort was limited to CMV serostatus. Across donors, most TCR sequences were observed very rarely, whereas some public TCRs were present in many individuals. A further reported finding was that TCR beta sequences accurately predicted the HLA-A and HLA-B alleles for most subjects in the first cohort. In a later analysis, the rate of TCR association differed among HLA loci, with DRB1 alleles having the most associated TCRs and HLA-C alleles having the fewest. According to a later analysis, parvovirus B19, influenza, CMV and Epstein-Barr virus appeared linked to several top co-occurrence clusters. In a later analysis, most CMV-associated TCR beta chains were found to appear HLA-restricted, with HLA associations seemingly driven largely by CMV exposure. The earlier analysis of some 540 of the donors excluded some 15 rarely observed V segments, including chromosome 9 orphons, because counts were too low. The presence/absence analyses assumed that sequencing depth was roughly uniform across donors, and that assumption may not be true.

The cohort comprised approximately 700 healthy bone marrow donors. Cohort members were all nominally healthy when sampled, although unrecorded immune exposures were likely present. The donor was CMV seronegative and belonged to the group of more than 300 seronegative cohort members. A peripheral blood sample was collected from each donor, and TCR beta sequencing was performed on peripheral blood mononuclear cells. Genomic DNA was extracted from the blood cell samples with the Qiagen DNeasy Blood Extraction Kit. In this sample, this clone turned up a few times. Its recognized antigen is unknown. Base-call qualities are not available, and no considerably larger clone is one nucleotide away. V and J lose 4 bases and 7 bases, and a span of 11 bases separates them. Counted from cysteine to phenylalanine, this CDR3 has 14 amino acids. The kept DNA is CDR3 alone, 42 bases in frame from the first base. CDR1 is given as MNHEY and CDR2 as SVGAGI, both from the germline V gene.

Receptors were amplified or captured by the immunoSEQ multiplex PCR assay. For the multiplex PCR, a mixture combining 60 forward primers for TCR Vbeta segments and 13 reverse primers for TCR Jbeta segments was used. Amplification of the CDR3 region of rearranged TCR beta genes was performed with a multiplex PCR assay on genomic DNA. On the Illumina HiSeq System, the amplified TCR beta libraries were sequenced as 87-base-pair reads. Concerning the study's data processing: A later analysis tallied about 77 million unique TCR beta chains across the 600 to 700 repertoires, and around 10 million of those chains were shared by two or more donors. To remove PCR and sequencing errors, raw reads were error-corrected and collapsed into unique sequences using a nearest-neighbor algorithm that merged closely related sequences. CDR3 sequences were aligned to IMGT reference sequences to assign V, D and J gene segments. For a sequence to be retained, a match of at least six nucleotides to both a V gene segment and a J gene segment was required. Rearrangements were called productive when the CDR3 lacked stop codons and stayed in frame with V and J; all others were non-productive. CDR3 was defined according to IMGT convention as the region running from the second conserved V-encoded cysteine to the conserved J-encoded phenylalanine. The earlier analysis of 587 of the donors excluded sequences that lacked an unambiguous match to a single V gene segment. An earlier analysis of under 750 of the donors called V segments functional above 56.7% productive rearrangements and segregating when the between-donor standard deviation exceeded 5%. A statistical classification framework was built for diagnosing cytomegalovirus status from the catalog of TCR beta chain sequences. V and J gene assignment, in a later analysis, came from comparing TCR nucleotide sequences with IMGT/GENE-DB human TR gene sequences. In a later analysis, CDR3 sequences and most-parsimonious VDJ recombination scenarios were assigned using the TCRdist pipeline. In a later analysis, each TCR beta chain was defined by its CDR3 amino acid sequence together with its V-gene family, and reads lacking a unique V-gene family were excluded. As a way to deal with suspected cross-contamination and a sequencing artifact, a later analysis dropped approximately 570 nucleotide sequences that were highly shared and had low generation probability. For each public chain, a later analysis derived a clonal expansion index from normalized ranks of inferred template counts within each repertoire. Generation probabilities in a later analysis came from a VDJ recombination model fitted to out-of-frame rearrangements, and those results were checked against IGoR. In a later analysis, hypergeometric tests were used to score TCR-TCR, TCR-HLA and TCR-CMV co-occurrence, with a repertoire-size bias correction applied to TCR pairs. To estimate false discovery rates, a later analysis permuted the HLA or CMV assignments 20 times. A later analysis grouped co-occurring TCRs with DBSCAN, adding TCRdist sequence similarity when clustering within HLA-allele-positive subsets. Repertoires with fewer than 30,000 or more than 120,000 public chains, plus five repertoires with anomalous nucleotide sharing, were excluded from co-occurrence clustering. The immuneACCESS repertoire file appears here via TCRdb, limited to in-frame rearrangements. These files lack a portion of the clones; in checked studies, under half of the deficit traces to unresolved V genes, and the cause of the others is not known. From that table come the V and J calls and clone size; the DNA was used to work out D and trimming. Within this sample are approximately 170,000 clones, with under 85% of them counted one time only. The ten most abundant clones make up about 1.6% of the sample.

In this chain, TRBV6-5 is recombined with TRBJ1-6; the D segment could be TRBD1, given 5 matching bases. This TCR came from a woman younger than 35 in good health and CMV-seronegative. Sequenced material: PBMCs. CDR3 protein: CASSLNRKNSPLHF. The sequenced DNA: TGTGCCAGCAGTTTGAACAGGAAGAATTCACCCCTCCACTTT.